The 23 T cell receptor beta chains below were found in one sample sequenced in a study of cytomegalovirus exposure and HLA in healthy donors (dated by TCRdb to the late 2010s). Library prep was done by the immunoSEQ multiplex PCR assay. The multiplex PCR relied on a mix of 60 forward primers for TCR Vbeta segments and 13 reverse primers for TCR Jbeta segments. In its TCRdb copy, this immuneACCESS table keeps in-frame sequences only and misses some clones. Where compared with another copy, unresolved V genes explain less than half of these, and the others have no known cause. The sample table records around 130,000 clones; around 80% of these occur just once. The top ten clones comprise 2.1% of the sample. Sequenced material: PBMCs. These receptors all come from a man between 25 and 39 years old in good health and CMV-seronegative.

This chain joins TRBV13 and TRBJ2-4; 7 bases agree with TRBD2. This CDR3 has 15 amino acids. Germline CDR1 and CDR2: PRHDT and FYEKMQ (reference sequence). Trimming took 5 bases from V and 12 from J; bases not matched to a gene: 16. CDR3 bases: TGTGCCAGCAGCCTACGCAGCACTAGCGAGGGCAGTCAGTACTTC. This encodes CASSLRSTSEGSQYF.

The CDR3 loop reads CASSSGGLREQYF. CDR3 coding DNA: TGTGCCAGCAGCTCAGGCGGCCTGAGGGAGCAGTACTTC. This chain uses TRBV7-8 with TRBJ2-5, with D perhaps TRBD2 (5 bases). The CDR3 runs 13 residues. The germline gives CDR1 SGHVS, CDR2 FQNEAQ. V lost 4 bases and J lost 11, with 17 bases in between.

The rearrangement uses TRBV4-1 and TRBJ1-6; no clear D. The ends were cut back, 0 bases at V and 10 bases at J, with 13 bases in the middle. Germline V gene lookup returns CDR1 MGHRA and CDR2 YSYEKL. This CDR3 has 15 residues. The CDR3 coding sequence is TGCGCCAGCAGCCAAGATACGGCAGGTCGATCACCCCTCCACTTT. It encodes CASSQDTAGRSPLHF.

This clone was detected a few times. The chain has TRBV7-2 and TRBJ2-1; 10 nucleotides line up with TRBD2. V gave up 1 base and J gave up 3 bases; unmatched junction bases: 9. CDR1 and CDR2 (germline): SGHTA, FQGNSA. This CDR3 is 18 amino acids long. CDR3 bases: TGTGCCAGCAGCTTAGAAGCGGGGGGGCCCTTCTTCTACAATGAGCAGTTCTTC. Protein product: CASSLEAGGPFFYNEQFF.

V is TRBV11-2 and J is TRBJ1-1, with D tentatively TRBD1 (5 bases). Trimming left V 6 bases short and J 4 bases short, with 12 bases between. Germline-derived CDR1 and CDR2 are SGHAT and FQNNGV. The CDR3 has 13 residues. The CDR3 sequence: CASSPWGGTEAFF. The DNA for the CDR3 is TGTGCCAGCAGTCCCTGGGGGGGCACTGAAGCTTTCTTT.

V is TRBV9 and J is TRBJ2-1; 8 bases agree with TRBD2. Unmatched junction bases numbered 5, after V lost 0 bases and J lost 6 bases. Germline V lookup: CDR1 SGDLS, CDR2 YYNGEE. The CDR3 extends over 15 amino acids. The CDR3 spells CASSVADGGANEQFF. The CDR3 bases are TGTGCCAGCAGCGTAGCTGACGGGGGGGCCAATGAGCAGTTCTTC.

This clone was picked up a small number of times. The chain has TRBV7-9 and TRBJ1-1; D might be TRBD1 (5 bases). Germline loops: CDR1 SEHNR, CDR2 FQNEAQ (reference sequence). V lost 5 bases and J 3 bases, leaving 13 bases between the germline ends. The CDR3 has 14 amino acids. The CDR3 reads CASSPTDYYTEAFF. The CDR3 DNA reads as TGTGCCAGCAGCCCGACAGATTACTACACTGAAGCTTTCTTT.

The chain carries TRBV5-4 and TRBJ2-3; D perhaps matches TRBD2 (6 bases). The CDR3 loop spans 14 amino acids. The germline gives CDR1 SGHNT, CDR2 YYREEE (reference sequence). Between the trimmed V and J ends, which lost 4 bases and 1 base, there was a span of 10 bases. CDR3 region: CASSHSGRTDTQYF. Written as DNA, the CDR3 is TGTGCCAGCAGCCATAGCGGCCGCACAGATACGCAGTATTTT.

Here the CDR3 DNA reads TGTGCCAGCAGCTATCGGGGACTAGCGGGGGTAGATGAGCAGTTCTTC. Translation: CASSYRGLAGVDEQFF. This chain links TRBV11-2 with TRBJ2-1, with 14 positions matching TRBD2. Per the germline V gene, CDR1 is SGHAT and CDR2 is FQNNGV. The CDR3 is 16 residues long. V shed 4 bases and J 8 bases; nucleotides not matched to a gene: 7.

This CDR3 is CASSLVGTSVKADTQYF. The CDR3 region has the DNA TGTGCCAGCAGCTTAGTAGGAACTAGCGTCAAAGCAGATACGCAGTATTTT. The J gene is TRBJ2-3, the V gene TRBV7-2; 7 bases line up with TRBD2. The germline gives CDR1 SGHTA, CDR2 FQGNSA. With 1 base clipped from V and 4 bases from J, the junction kept 11 bases outside the gene matches. The CDR3 covers 17 residues.

For the CDR3, the DNA is TGTGCCAGCAGCCCCGGACACATGAACACTGAAGCTTTCTTT. It is translated as CASSPGHMNTEAFF. This chain links TRBV6-1 with TRBJ1-1; D possibly corresponds to TRBD1 (5 bases). Trimming removed 6 bases from V and 0 bases from J, with 11 bases in between. The CDR3 is 14 residues long. CDR1 is MNHNS and CDR2 is SASEGT in the germline V gene.

The chain is built from TRBV7-2 and TRBJ2-7; tentatively, D is TRBD2 (6 bases). The CDR3 covers 16 residues. Germline V gene sequence: CDR1 SGHTA, CDR2 FQGNSA. V lost 3 bases, J lost 1 base, and 16 bases lay in between. CDR3: CASSLNGGTLSYEQYF. Written as DNA, the CDR3 is TGTGCCAGCAGCTTGAACGGGGGAACTCTTTCCTACGAGCAGTACTTC.

The chain is built from TRBV6-1 and TRBJ1-6; 7 bases match TRBD1. Germline CDR1 and CDR2: MNHNS and SASEGT. The CDR3 is made up of 17 amino acids. V shed 3 bases, J shed 4 bases, and the junction held 9 bases outside the gene matches. Here the CDR3 DNA reads TGTGCCAGCAGTGACCGGACAGGTCGGCTTTATAATTCACCCCTCCACTTT. Its protein product is CASSDRTGRLYNSPLHF.

Notes on this clone: The sample has other DNA sequences that encode this CDR3 too. The V call is TRBV14, the J call TRBJ2-2, with 10 nucleotides matching TRBD1. This CDR3 comprises 15 residues. V lost 5 bases and J lost 8; bases outside the gene matches: 8. Per germline, CDR1 SGHDN and CDR2 FVKESK. Here the CDR3 reads CASSKGQGTTGELFF. DNA of the CDR3: TGTGCCAGCAGCAAGGGACAGGGGACCACTGGGGAGCTGTTTTTT.

The chain couples TRBV27 to TRBJ1-4; D is uncertain. Germline loops: CDR1 MNHEY, CDR2 SMNVEV (reference sequence). Trimming stripped 7 bases from V and 8 bases from J, with 14 bases between. CDR3 size: 13 residues. The CDR3 reads CASTPAGGEKLFF. The CDR3 region has the DNA TGTGCCAGCACCCCCGCTGGAGGAGAAAAACTGTTTTTT.

The J gene is TRBJ2-1, the V gene TRBV10-3, with D perhaps TRBD1 (6 bases). Deletions cut 6 bases from V and 4 bases from J, with 22 bases between. The CDR3 contains 17 residues. Germline CDR1 is ENHRY and CDR2 is SYGVKD. The CDR3 DNA is TGTGCCATCAGCTCCGACAGGTCCACCAGCTATTACAATGAGCAGTTCTTC. This gives the protein CAISSDRSTSYYNEQFF.

This clone has only one observation. As DNA, the CDR3 is TGCAGCGTTGAAAGAGGGGCAGGGGGCCTCGAGACCCAGTACTTC. Amino acid sequence: CSVERGAGGLETQYF. This sequence joins TRBV29-1 and TRBJ2-5, with 8 bases that match TRBD1. The germline gives CDR1 SQVTM, CDR2 ANQGSEA. The junction had 10 bases not matched to a gene; V was cut back by 2 bases and J by 5 bases. The CDR3 is made up of 15 amino acids.

J is TRBJ2-7 and V is TRBV7-9; 7 nucleotides agree with TRBD1. Germline CDR1 and CDR2: SEHNR and FQNEAQ (reference sequence). V shed 4 bases, J shed 2 bases, and the junction held 8 bases outside the gene matches. The CDR3 spans 15 residues. CDR3 bases: TGTGCCAGCAGCTCGAGACAGGGTGGGACCTACGAGCAGTACTTC. It yields the protein CASSSRQGGTYEQYF.

This clone came up once. The rearrangement uses TRBV5-1 and TRBJ2-4; TRBD1 is a possible D gene (5 bases). Germline V gene lookup returns CDR1 SGHRS and CDR2 YFSETQ. The CDR3 covers 14 residues. Trimming removed 0 bases from V and 4 bases from J, with 8 bases in between. The CDR3 reads CASSLVPGKNIQYF. CDR3 nucleotides: TGCGCCAGCAGCTTGGTTCCAGGGAAAAACATTCAGTACTTC.

This chain joins TRBV5-4 and TRBJ2-7; 9 bases fit TRBD1. The CDR3 consists of 15 residues. Germline V gene sequence: CDR1 SGHNT, CDR2 YYREEE (reference sequence). V shed 3 bases, J shed 4 bases, and the junction held 8 bases outside the gene matches. CDR3 sequence reads: CASSSRTGVMYEQYF. CDR3 DNA sequence: TGTGCCAGCAGCTCGCGGACAGGGGTAATGTACGAGCAGTACTTC.

V is TRBV5-1 and J is TRBJ2-7, with D possibly being TRBD1 (6 bases). V dropped 1 base and J dropped 5 bases, with 10 bases sitting between them. The CDR3 sequence is 13 residues long. Per germline, CDR1 SGHRS and CDR2 YFSETQ. CDR3 residues: CASSLTNRDEQYF. For the CDR3, the DNA is TGCGCCAGCAGCTTGACTAACAGGGACGAGCAGTACTTC. Based on the CDR3 plus reference TRBV5-1 and TRBJ2-7, the full variable domain is KAGVTQTPRYLIKTRGQQVTLSCSPISGHRSVSWYQQTPGQGLQFLFEYFSETQRNKGNFPGRFSGRQFSNSRSEMNVSTLELGDSALYLCASSLTNRDEQYFGPGTRLTVT.

The V gene is TRBV19, the J gene TRBJ1-1, with TRBD1 as a possible D gene (5 bases). Trimming took 8 bases from V and 1 from J, leaving 11 bases between them. This CDR3 comprises 13 residues. The germline V gene encodes CDR1 LNHDA and CDR2 SQIVND (reference sequence). The CDR3 DNA follows: TGTGCCAGTCGAACCACAGGGAACACTGAAGCTTTCTTT. Protein: CASRTTGNTEAFF.

The CDR3 DNA reads TGTGCCAGCAGCCCTAGGACAGGGGGTTCTAATTCACCCCTCCACTTT. As protein: CASSPRTGGSNSPLHF. The rearrangement links TRBV5-4 to TRBJ1-6, with 10 bases identical to TRBD1. V was pared by 4 bases and J by 6 bases, with 7 bases of the junction left unmatched. The CDR3 is made up of 16 amino acids. The germline V gene encodes CDR1 SGHNT and CDR2 YYREEE (reference sequence).